This T cell receptor (beta chain) was obtained from a study of T cell changes during pregnancy in multiple sclerosis. The CDR3 is 14 amino acids. CDR1 and CDR2 from the germline V gene are SEHNR and FQNEAQ (reference sequence). Trimming shortened V by 4 bases and J by 4 bases, and 13 bases separated the two germline ends. The method was immunoSEQ multiplex PCR; TCRdb's version includes in-frame clones alone and lacks a portion of them. The sample yields about 74,000 clones, 70% to 90% seen once. The sequence derives from a female donor with multiple sclerosis, enrolled in a pregnancy study. Sequences were derived from peripheral blood, sampled before pregnancy. The V call is TRBV7-9, the J call TRBJ1-1; D might be TRBD1 (6 bases). In DNA, the CDR3 is TGTGCCAGCAGCTGGTCAGGGGATCCCACTGAAGCTTTCTTT. Its protein product is CASSWSGDPTEAFF. Using reference TRBV7-9 and TRBJ1-1 for the parts outside the CDR3, the full variable domain is DTGVSQNPRHKITKRGQNVTFRCDPISEHNRLYWYRQTLGQGPEFLTYFQNEAQLEKSRLLSDRFSAERPKGSFSTLEIQRTEQGDSAMYLCASSWSGDPTEAFFGQGTRLTVV.